This TCR beta chain was identified in a study of blood T cell repertoires in COVID-19. Germline V CDR1 and CDR2: SGHKS, YYEKEE (reference sequence). V shed 6 bases and J shed 4 bases, with 14 bases lying between them. The CDR3 consists of 13 residues. Using immunoSEQ multiplex PCR, the repertoire was profiled, and TCRdb retains in-frame clones only, with some absent. The table includes 100,000 or so clones, about 86% detected once. The source of this sequence is an elderly man with acute or convalescent COVID-19. This chain connects TRBV5-5 to TRBJ2-7, with a tentative D call TRBD2 (6 bases). Material for sequencing was peripheral blood. The CDR3 is CASTLGGLYEQYF. CDR3 nucleotide sequence: TGTGCCAGCACCCTGGGAGGTCTGTACGAGCAGTACTTC. The full variable domain, rest sourced from reference TRBV5-5 and TRBJ2-7, is DAGVTQSPTHLIKTRGQQVTLRCSPISGHKSVSWYQQVLGQGPQFIFQYYEKEERGRGNFPDRFSARQFPNYSSELNVNALLLGDSALYLCASTLGGLYEQYFGPGTRLTVT.